The rows below give T cell receptor beta chains drawn from one sample of a study of shared clonotypes between healthy human individuals. Some clones are missing from TCRdb's copy, which holds only in-frame ones; the method was immunoSEQ multiplex PCR. Of millions of clones listed, about 94% were seen once; the top ten hold 0.9% to 1.3%. The sequencing input was naive CD8+ T cells sorted from blood. These receptors all stem from a man aged 18 to 30 in good health. Both conserved end residues are part of each CDR3. Each record gives: D gene, V gene, clone size, J gene, CDR3 protein, CDR3 DNA. The D gene is left open where the match is weak. Clone sizes are given selectively: once, few, many, or a class where the clone is expanded.

d_gene: NA
v_gene: TRBV4-2
abundance: NA
j_gene: TRBJ2-3
CDR3aa: CASSLTEDTQYF
CDR3nt: TGTGCCAGCAGCCTAACCGAAGATACGCAGTATTTT

d_gene: NA
v_gene: TRBV6-1
abundance: NA
j_gene: TRBJ2-7
CDR3aa: CASSDGGYEQYF
CDR3nt: TGTGCCAGCAGTGATGGAGGCTACGAGCAGTACTTC

d_gene: NA
v_gene: TRBV13
abundance: NA
j_gene: TRBJ2-7
CDR3aa: CASSLARSHEQYF
CDR3nt: TGTGCCAGCAGCTTAGCCCGCTCCCACGAGCAGTACTTC

d_gene: NA
v_gene: TRBV29-1
abundance: NA
j_gene: TRBJ2-7
CDR3aa: CSVGESYEQYF
CDR3nt: TGCAGCGTTGGGGAGAGCTACGAGCAGTACTTC

d_gene: NA
v_gene: TRBV28
abundance: once
j_gene: TRBJ2-3
CDR3aa: CASSLLAQTDTQYF
CDR3nt: TGTGCCAGCAGTCTCTTGGCCCAGACAGATACGCAGTATTTT

d_gene: NA
v_gene: TRBV7-9
abundance: NA
j_gene: TRBJ2-7
CDR3aa: CASSVPGAYEQYF
CDR3nt: TGTGCCAGCAGCGTCCCAGGGGCCTACGAGCAGTACTTC

d_gene: NA
v_gene: TRBV6-5
abundance: NA
j_gene: TRBJ1-1
CDR3aa: CASRPDSYTEAFF
CDR3nt: TGTGCCAGCAGACCGGACTCTTACACTGAAGCTTTCTTT

d_gene: TRBD1
v_gene: TRBV11-2
abundance: NA
j_gene: TRBJ2-7
CDR3aa: CASSPGQGSYEQYF
CDR3nt: TGTGCCAGCAGCCCCGGACAGGGCTCCTACGAGCAGTACTTC

d_gene: NA
v_gene: TRBV7-9
abundance: once
j_gene: TRBJ1-4
CDR3aa: CASGGPAEEKLFF
CDR3nt: TGTGCCAGCGGTGGCCCGGCGGAGGAAAAACTGTTTTTT

d_gene: NA
v_gene: TRBV5-6
abundance: NA
j_gene: TRBJ2-3
CDR3aa: CASAMTFTDTQYF
CDR3nt: TGTGCCAGCGCTATGACATTCACAGATACGCAGTATTTT

d_gene: NA
v_gene: TRBV30
abundance: NA
j_gene: TRBJ1-4
CDR3aa: CATSGPSEKLFF
CDR3nt: TGTGCCACCTCAGGGCCTAGTGAAAAACTGTTTTTT

d_gene: TRBD2
v_gene: TRBV9
abundance: NA
j_gene: TRBJ2-7
CDR3aa: CASSGFGGAYEQYF
CDR3nt: TGTGCCAGCAGCGGTTTCGGGGGGGCCTACGAGCAGTACTTC

d_gene: NA
v_gene: TRBV6-5
abundance: NA
j_gene: TRBJ1-2
CDR3aa: CASSQDGPYGYTF
CDR3nt: TGTGCCAGCAGTCAGGACGGTCCCTATGGCTACACCTTC

d_gene: NA
v_gene: TRBV25-1
abundance: NA
j_gene: TRBJ2-5
CDR3aa: CATTGRSEKTQYF
CDR3nt: TGTGCCACCACCGGGCGTTCGGAAAAGACCCAGTACTTC

d_gene: TRBD2
v_gene: TRBV9
abundance: NA
j_gene: TRBJ2-5
CDR3aa: CASSPGLAVQETQYF
CDR3nt: TGTGCCAGCAGCCCAGGACTAGCGGTACAAGAGACCCAGTACTTC

d_gene: NA
v_gene: TRBV11-2
abundance: once
j_gene: TRBJ2-3
CDR3aa: CASSFMVDTQYF
CDR3nt: TGTGCCAGCAGCTTCATGGTAGATACGCAGTATTTT

d_gene: NA
v_gene: TRBV7-9
abundance: NA
j_gene: TRBJ1-2
CDR3aa: CASTWSLLGNYGYTF
CDR3nt: TGTGCCAGCACCTGGAGCCTCCTAGGGAACTATGGCTACACCTTC